One sample yielded the 3 T cell receptor beta chains listed below, sequenced in a study of cytomegalovirus exposure and HLA in healthy donors. A multiplex PCR was run with 60 Vbeta primers and 13 Jbeta primers. Clones were read by immunoSEQ multiplex PCR, and TCRdb kept only the in-frame ones, dropping some. The table has under 200,000 clones, about four fifths seen once; the top ten hold 8.5%. Material: PBMCs. The receptors come from a male donor in good health and CMV-seropositive.

The V and J genes are TRBV4-3 and TRBJ2-1, with 8 bases fitting TRBD2. With V trimmed by 1 base and J by 7 bases, 6 bases remained unmatched. The CDR3 covers 15 residues. Germline CDR1 is LGHNA and CDR2 is YSLEER. In DNA form, the CDR3 reads TGCGCCAGCAGCCAAGGGACTAGCCGGTTTAATGAGCAGTTCTTC. It translates to CASSQGTSRFNEQFF.

This clone was counted between two and nine times. The V gene is TRBV27, the J gene TRBJ2-2, with D possibly matching TRBD2 (5 bases). V was shortened by 1 base and J by 5 bases, with 5 bases between the two germline ends. This CDR3 spans 13 amino acids. Germline V lookup: CDR1 MNHEY, CDR2 SMNVEV (reference sequence). CDR3 loop: CASSLWTTGELFF. Written as DNA, the CDR3 is TGTGCCAGCAGTTTATGGACTACCGGGGAGCTGTTTTTT.

The chain combines TRBV5-1 with TRBJ2-5; 9 nucleotides align to TRBD1. Germline V lookup: CDR1 SGHRS, CDR2 YFSETQ. This CDR3 has 15 residues. The trim removed 2 bases at V and 5 bases at J, leaving 7 bases unmatched. As DNA, the CDR3 is TGCGCCAGCAGCTTAGTAGGACAGGGGTTGGAGACCCAGTACTTC. Protein sequence: CASSLVGQGLETQYF.